The 13 T cell receptor beta chains presented below share a single source sample, sequenced in a study of blood T cell repertoires in COVID-19. TCRdb's table, derived via immunoSEQ multiplex PCR, lists solely in-frame clones and lacks some. Of over 85,000 clones detected, 85% to 90% appear once; the ten largest clones hold around 2.9%. Sequencing input: peripheral blood. Receptor source: a man between 45 and 60 years old with active or convalescent COVID-19.

V is TRBV2 and J is TRBJ1-6; 11 nucleotides match TRBD1. V trimming: 4 bases; J trimming: 10 bases; junction bases outside the gene matches: 3. Germline values: CDR1 SNHLY, CDR2 FYNNEI. This CDR3 region has 14 residues. The CDR3 region is CASSADRGHSPLHF. CDR3 DNA sequence: TGTGCCAGCAGTGCGGACAGGGGGCACTCACCCCTCCACTTT.

In its sample, this clone was seen once. V gene TRBV5-1 combines with J gene TRBJ2-7; 7 bases agree with TRBD1. This CDR3 has 18 amino acids. The V segment lost 2 bases and the J segment 3 bases; nucleotides outside the gene matches: 17. Germline-derived CDR1 and CDR2 are SGHRS and YFSETQ. Here the CDR3 reads CASSLRPPTPGQYYEQYF. The CDR3 nucleotides read TGCGCCAGCAGCTTAAGACCCCCTACCCCGGGACAGTACTACGAGCAGTACTTC.

The chain is built from TRBV11-3 and TRBJ2-4, with TRBD1 matching over 9 bases. This CDR3 comprises 18 residues. Germline-derived CDR1 and CDR2 are SGHNT and YENEEA. With V trimmed by 5 bases and J by 1 base, 12 bases remained unmatched. CDR3 sequence reads: CASSPRDREMSAKNIQYF. CDR3 coding DNA: TGTGCCAGCAGCCCCCGGGACAGGGAAATGAGTGCCAAAAACATTCAGTACTTC.

This chain links TRBV5-1 with TRBJ1-5; no clear D. Between the trimmed V and J ends, which lost 1 base and 1 base, there was a span of 12 bases. The CDR3 is 16 residues long. CDR1 and CDR2 (germline): SGHRS, YFSETQ. Written as DNA, the CDR3 is TGCGCCAGCAGCTTGACGGGGATCGGGAGCAATCAGCCCCAGCATTTT. Translating gives CASSLTGIGSNQPQHF.

The J gene is TRBJ2-2, the V gene TRBV19; D possibly corresponds to TRBD2 (5 bases). The V gene's germline CDR1 is LNHDA and CDR2 SQIVND (reference sequence). The CDR3 loop spans 13 amino acids. Trimming shortened V by 7 bases and J by 1 base, and 7 bases separated the two germline ends. CDR3 DNA: TGTGCCAGTACCGAGGGGAACACCGGGGAGCTGTTTTTT. Its translation is CASTEGNTGELFF.

The rearrangement uses TRBV29-1 and TRBJ2-3; maybe TRBD1 (6 bases). CDR3 length equals 15 residues. Germline assignment: CDR1 SQVTM and CDR2 ANQGSEA. V shed 2 bases and J shed 1 base, with 13 bases lying between them. The CDR3 reads CSVEITGRGTDTQYF. CDR3 bases: TGCAGCGTTGAAATTACAGGGCGGGGCACAGATACGCAGTATTTT.

This clone occurred a few times. This chain's CDR3 is CASSSGQPPNNEQFF. The DNA for the CDR3 is TGTGCCAGCTCATCGGGACAGCCCCCGAACAATGAGCAGTTCTTC. This sequence joins TRBV18 and TRBJ2-1; TRBD1 aligns across 7 bases. J lost 5 bases, V lost 5 bases, and 9 bases had no gene match. Germline V gene lookup returns CDR1 KGHSH and CDR2 LQKENI. The CDR3 consists of 15 residues.

This clone was seen just once. The chain links TRBV5-1 to TRBJ1-2, with a tentative D call TRBD1 (5 bases). Germline CDR1 reads SGHRS; CDR2 reads YFSETQ. This CDR3 is built from 15 residues. V was trimmed by 0 bases and J by 0 bases, leaving 9 bases between them. The CDR3 DNA reads as TGCGCCAGCAGCTTGGGCTCAGGGTCTAACTATGGCTACACCTTC. It encodes CASSLGSGSNYGYTF.

The rearrangement uses TRBV11-3 and TRBJ1-5; the D gene is possibly TRBD1 (6 bases). The ends were cut back, 3 bases at V and 1 base at J, with 13 bases in the middle. The CDR3 runs 16 residues. The V gene's germline CDR1 is SGHNT and CDR2 YENEEA. This CDR3 reads CASSFGRQDSNQPQHF. DNA of the CDR3: TGTGCCAGCAGCTTTGGGAGACAGGACAGCAATCAGCCCCAGCATTTT.

CDR3 nucleotides: TGTGCCAGCAGTATCCCCGACAGAGCTTTCTTT. As protein: CASSIPDRAFF. The chain employs TRBV28 and TRBJ1-1; perhaps TRBD1 as D (5 bases). This CDR3 has 11 residues. Deletions cut 5 bases from V and 10 bases from J, with 11 bases between. Per germline, CDR1 MDHEN and CDR2 SYDVKM.

J is TRBJ1-1 and V is TRBV5-1, with 8 bases matching TRBD1. From germline, CDR1 is SGHRS and CDR2 YFSETQ. The CDR3 runs 14 residues. Germline trimming cut 1 base from V and 1 base from J; bases unmatched to any gene: 0. CDR3 nucleotide sequence: TGCGCCAGCAGCTTGACAGGGGGGAACACTGAAGCTTTCTTT. Residues: CASSLTGGNTEAFF. The whole variable domain, remainder taken from reference TRBV5-1 and TRBJ1-1, is KAGVTQTPRYLIKTRGQQVTLSCSPISGHRSVSWYQQTPGQGLQFLFEYFSETQRNKGNFPGRFSGRQFSNSRSEMNVSTLELGDSALYLCASSLTGGNTEAFFGQGTRLTVV.

The chain links TRBV29-1 to TRBJ1-2; the D is unclear. Trimming took off 6 bases at V and 0 bases at J, with 11 bases between the two ends. The CDR3 has 13 residues. Per the germline V gene, CDR1 is SQVTM and CDR2 is ANQGSEA. The CDR3 DNA is TGCAGCGTCAACAGTGGTCCTAACTATGGCTACACCTTC. Translating it yields CSVNSGPNYGYTF.

The chain employs TRBV10-3 and TRBJ2-1, with 14 bases aligning to TRBD2. Germline V gene sequence: CDR1 ENHRY, CDR2 SYGVKD. V lost 6 bases and J lost 6; bases outside the gene matches: 10. The CDR3 covers 17 residues. The CDR3 DNA is TGTGCCATCAGAAGGACTAGCGGGGGGTCGACCTCCAATGAGCAGTTCTTC. Amino acid sequence: CAIRRTSGGSTSNEQFF.